This TCR beta chain appears in the sequencing data of a study of blood T cell repertoires in COVID-19. In the study overall: There were acute and convalescent COVID-19 samples, and they came from the United States, Italy and Spain. PBMCs, B-cell-depleted T cells, or T cells were the source of the cDNA or gDNA that made up the material.

In the original workflow: The assay estimated nucleated cells by amplifying reference gene primers. The protocol was immunoSEQ multiplex PCR, while the TCRdb copy is restricted to in-frame clones and leaves out a portion. D and trimming come from the DNA, and the V and J calls and clone size come from that table. There are 140,000 to 150,000 clones in the sample; 88% occur only once, and about 1.7% lies in the top ten. Trimming at V came to 5 bases and at J to 2 bases, leaving 12 bases not matched to a gene. CDR3 length: 18 residues. Germline CDR1 is MNHEY and CDR2 is SMNVEV (reference sequence). The rearrangement uses TRBV27 and TRBJ2-3, with TRBD2 identical over 11 bases. The sequence was collected from a man in his 70s with acute or convalescent COVID-19. Material: peripheral blood. For the CDR3, the DNA is TGTGCCAGCAGTGGGGGACGCCTAGCGGGGGGATCCACAGATACGCAGTATTTT. This sequence encodes CASSGGRLAGGSTDTQYF.